These 22 T cell receptor beta chains originate from one sample sequenced in a study of blood T cell repertoires in COVID-19. Sequenced by immunoSEQ multiplex PCR; TCRdb stores in-frame clones only, minus some. The profile covers under 250,000 clones, with about nine tenths appearing a single time and 6.2% taken by the ten largest. The sample was peripheral blood. Every receptor here comes from a man aged 55 to 70 with acute or convalescent COVID-19.

The gene calls are TRBV25-1 and TRBJ2-7, with 8 bases that match TRBD1. The CDR3 length is 17 residues. The ends lost 4 bases at V and 5 bases at J; junction bases unmatched: 16. Germline-derived CDR1 and CDR2 are MGHDK and SYGVNS. Here the CDR3 DNA reads TGTGCCAGCAGTGCTTGGCCCGGACAGGGAAAAGAAGACGAGCAGTACTTC. This sequence encodes CASSAWPGQGKEDEQYF.

The rearrangement links TRBV4-3 to TRBJ2-2; 7 bases are a match to TRBD1. CDR1 is LGHNA and CDR2 is YSLEER in the germline V gene. The CDR3 contains 15 residues. The trim removed 0 bases at V and 6 bases at J, leaving 4 bases unmatched. This CDR3 reads CASSQDGRGSGELFF. CDR3 sequence (DNA): TGCGCCAGCAGCCAAGACGGCAGGGGGTCCGGGGAGCTGTTTTTT.

The CDR3 loop reads CAWSVRDRGTYEQYF. For the CDR3, the DNA is TGTGCCTGGAGTGTACGGGACAGGGGGACCTACGAGCAGTACTTC. The chain employs TRBV30 and TRBJ2-7, with 11 bases fitting TRBD1. The CDR3 is made up of 15 amino acids. Germline CDR1 and CDR2: GTSNPN and SVGIG (reference sequence). Losses at the gene ends were 0 bases for V and 2 bases for J; bases not matched to a gene: 3.

This clone was detected only a few times. The rearrangement joins TRBV19 to TRBJ1-1; a possible D gene is TRBD1 (5 bases). This CDR3 region has 14 residues. With 5 bases removed from V and 7 bases from J, the gap between germline ends came to 17 bases. Germline V gene lookup returns CDR1 LNHDA and CDR2 SQIVND (reference sequence). The CDR3 loop reads CASSFLGGVHEAFF. The CDR3, as DNA: TGTGCCAGTAGTTTCCTTGGGGGGGTGCATGAAGCTTTCTTT.

The chain links TRBV24-1 to TRBJ2-1, with a possible D match to TRBD1 (5 bases). This CDR3 contains 14 residues. Trimming removed 3 bases at V and 9 bases at J, with 14 bases between. Germline CDR1 reads KGHDR; CDR2 reads SFDVKD. CDR3 sequence reads: CATSDPVLRGEQFF. CDR3 bases: TGTGCCACCAGTGATCCGGTATTAAGGGGTGAGCAGTTCTTC.

J is TRBJ1-6 and V is TRBV30; 7 bases line up with TRBD1. This CDR3 comprises 15 residues. The V segment lost 0 bases and the J segment 7 bases; nucleotides outside the gene matches: 6. Germline V CDR1 and CDR2: GTSNPN, SVGIG (reference sequence). CDR3 nucleotides: TGTGCCTGGAGTGTAGGGGGGACAGCGAATTCACCCCTCCACTTT. Protein: CAWSVGGTANSPLHF.

This clone was detected only a few times. The chain employs TRBV30 and TRBJ1-5; 9 bases match TRBD1. Germline trimming cut 2 bases from V and 5 bases from J; bases unmatched to any gene: 10. This CDR3 contains 16 residues. Germline V gives CDR1 GTSNPN, CDR2 SVGIG (reference sequence). In nucleotides, the CDR3 is TGTGCCTGGAGTCCTGGGCCGGGACAGGGTCATCAGCCCCAGCATTTT. Translated, it gives CAWSPGPGQGHQPQHF. Supplemented by reference TRBV30 and TRBJ1-5, the full variable domain reads SQTIHQWPATLVQPVGSPLSLECTVEGTSNPNLYWYRQAAGRGLQLLFYSVGIGQISSEVPQNLSASRPQDRQFILSSKKLLLSDSGFYLCAWSPGPGQGHQPQHFGDGTRLSIL.

The genes are TRBV2 and TRBJ2-1; D is possibly TRBD2 (6 bases). Germline CDR1 SNHLY, CDR2 FYNNEI. Trimming took off 7 bases at V and 9 bases at J, with 19 bases between the two ends. The CDR3 runs 14 residues. CDR3 nucleotides: TGTGCCAGCAAAATCCGGGACTCTCGGGCTGAGCAGTTCTTC. It yields the protein CASKIRDSRAEQFF.

V and J are TRBV6-2 or TRBV6-3 and TRBJ1-5; unclear D gene. This CDR3 is 13 amino acids long. Trimming shortened V by 1 base and J by 7 bases, and 8 bases separated the two germline ends. Looked up from germline, CDR1 is MNHEY and CDR2 is SVGEGT. This chain's CDR3 is CASSYYAGQPQHF. The CDR3 DNA follows: TGTGCCAGCAGTTACTACGCCGGGCAGCCCCAGCATTTT.

The chain uses TRBV11-2 and TRBJ1-6, with TRBD1 as a possible D gene (6 bases). The CDR3 runs 15 residues. Per germline, CDR1 SGHAT and CDR2 FQNNGV. With 5 bases removed from V and 4 bases from J, the gap between germline ends came to 12 bases. The CDR3 loop reads CASSPGTPYNSPLHF. CDR3 sequence (DNA): TGTGCCAGCAGCCCGGGGACACCGTATAATTCACCCCTCCACTTT.

The rearrangement links TRBV5-1 to TRBJ2-3, with D perhaps TRBD1 (5 bases). Trimming cost V 3 bases and J 3 bases, with 11 bases left between them. In germline, CDR1 is SGHRS, CDR2 YFSETQ. The CDR3 is 14 amino acids. Here the CDR3 DNA reads TGCGCCAGCAGCTCAAGACAGATGACAGATACGCAGTATTTT. Amino acid sequence: CASSSRQMTDTQYF.

The gene calls are TRBV11-3 and TRBJ2-3, with D possibly matching TRBD2 (5 bases). CDR3 length equals 15 residues. Deletions cut 2 bases from V and 2 bases from J, with 11 bases between. Germline CDR1 and CDR2: SGHNT and YENEEA. The CDR3 reads CASSLLSGPTDTQYF. The CDR3 DNA sequence: TGTGCCAGCAGCTTATTGAGCGGCCCCACAGATACGCAGTATTTT.

This CDR3 reads CASSSLAGGRTYNEQFF. Here the CDR3 DNA reads TGTGCCAGCAGCTCCTTAGCGGGAGGTAGAACCTACAATGAGCAGTTCTTC. The gene calls are TRBV5-4 and TRBJ2-1; 10 bases agree with TRBD2. Unmatched junction bases numbered 8, after V lost 3 bases and J lost 2 bases. This CDR3 contains 17 residues. Per the germline V gene, CDR1 is SGHNT and CDR2 is YYREEE (reference sequence).

The V and J genes are TRBV27 and TRBJ1-2; 7 bases line up with TRBD1. Germline CDR1 and CDR2: MNHEY and SMNVEV (reference sequence). The length of the CDR3 is 12 residues. V lost 8 bases, J lost 8 bases, and 8 bases stayed unmatched. In nucleotides, the CDR3 is TGTGCCAGCCGCACAGGGGCTAGGGGCTACACCTTC. Its translation is CASRTGARGYTF.

The gene calls are TRBV5-4 and TRBJ2-5, with a weak D call TRBD2 (6 bases). Germline V gives CDR1 SGHNT, CDR2 YYREEE (reference sequence). This CDR3 region has 13 residues. Trimming stripped 5 bases from V and 1 base from J, with 9 bases between. CDR3 bases: TGTGCCAGCAGGTTCGGGGGCCAAGAGACCCAGTACTTC. Residues: CASRFGGQETQYF.

This clone was detected a few times. The sample carries other DNA sequences with the same CDR3. The chain joins TRBV5-1 to TRBJ2-7; 9 bases are a match to TRBD1. Per germline, CDR1 SGHRS and CDR2 YFSETQ. The CDR3 spans 15 residues. Trimming at V came to 0 bases and at J to 1 base, leaving 2 bases not matched to a gene. This chain's CDR3 is CASSLVGQGSYEQYF. DNA for the CDR3: TGCGCCAGCAGCTTGGTGGGACAGGGATCCTACGAGCAGTACTTC.

This chain links TRBV5-4 with TRBJ2-3; D ambiguous. Looked up from germline, CDR1 is SGHNT and CDR2 is YYREEE (reference sequence). This CDR3 contains 13 residues. V was shortened by 4 bases and J by 6 bases, with 12 bases between the two germline ends. CDR3 DNA: TGTGCCAGCAGCCCCAAGAACGGGGATACGCAGTATTTT. Translating gives CASSPKNGDTQYF.

This clone was observed a few times. The chain is built from TRBV11-3 and TRBJ2-1; 9 bases line up with TRBD2. The CDR3 is 15 amino acids. With V trimmed by 4 bases and J by 7 bases, 8 bases remained unmatched. Per germline, CDR1 SGHNT and CDR2 YENEEA. The CDR3 nucleotides are TGTGCCAGCAGCTCCCTAGCGGGAAGGGGGAATGAGCAGTTCTTC. Residues: CASSSLAGRGNEQFF.

The chain employs TRBV9 and TRBJ2-7; 9 bases map to TRBD1. Trimming cost V 2 bases and J 1 base; bases outside gene matches: 4. This CDR3 comprises 15 residues. CDR1 SGDLS and CDR2 YYNGEE come from the germline V gene. The DNA of the CDR3 is TGTGCCAGCAGCGTCGCCGGGACAGGGTCCTACGAGCAGTACTTC. As protein: CASSVAGTGSYEQYF.

This clone was picked up one time. This chain joins TRBV6-5 and TRBJ1-3, with unresolved D. CDR3 size: 12 residues. The V end was cut by 7 bases, the J end by 0 bases, with 4 bases between. Germline-derived CDR1 and CDR2 are MNHEY and SVGAGI. The CDR3 region is CASIGSGNTIYF. In nucleotides, the CDR3 is TGTGCCAGCATCGGCTCTGGAAACACCATATATTTT.

On this clone itself: This sample includes further DNA sequences coding for the same CDR3. This chain uses TRBV19 with TRBJ2-7; TRBD2 might be the D (6 bases). The CDR3 extends over 13 amino acids. Germline V gives CDR1 LNHDA, CDR2 SQIVND (reference sequence). With 3 bases removed from V and 0 bases from J, the gap between germline ends came to 6 bases. This CDR3 reads CASSIGGSYEQYF. The CDR3 DNA reads TGTGCCAGTAGTATCGGGGGCTCCTACGAGCAGTACTTC.

The rearrangement links TRBV6-2 or TRBV6-3 to TRBJ2-7, with 7 bases aligning to TRBD1. V shed 4 bases and J 2 bases; nucleotides not matched to a gene: 5. In germline, CDR1 is MNHEY, CDR2 SVGEGT. CDR3 length: 14 residues. CDR3 sequence reads: CASSSGQAAYEQYF. The CDR3 DNA sequence: TGTGCCAGCAGTTCCGGACAGGCTGCCTACGAGCAGTACTTC.